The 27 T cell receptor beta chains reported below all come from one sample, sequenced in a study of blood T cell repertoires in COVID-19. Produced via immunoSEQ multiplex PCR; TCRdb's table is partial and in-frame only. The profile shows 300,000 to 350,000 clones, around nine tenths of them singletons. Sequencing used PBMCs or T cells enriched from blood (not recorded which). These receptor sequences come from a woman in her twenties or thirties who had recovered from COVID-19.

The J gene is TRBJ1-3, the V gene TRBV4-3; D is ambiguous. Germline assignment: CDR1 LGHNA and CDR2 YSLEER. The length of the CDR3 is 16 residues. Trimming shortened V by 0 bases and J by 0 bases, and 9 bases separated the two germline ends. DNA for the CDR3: TGCGCCAGCAGCCAAGACCGGGGTCGCTCTGGAAACACCATATATTTT. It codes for CASSQDRGRSGNTIYF.

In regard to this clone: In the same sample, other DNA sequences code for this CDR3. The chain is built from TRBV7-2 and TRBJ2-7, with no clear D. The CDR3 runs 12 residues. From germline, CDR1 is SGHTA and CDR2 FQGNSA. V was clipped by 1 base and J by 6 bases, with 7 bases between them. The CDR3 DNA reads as TGTGCCAGCAGCTTAGACTCCCTCGAGCAGTACTTC. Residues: CASSLDSLEQYF.

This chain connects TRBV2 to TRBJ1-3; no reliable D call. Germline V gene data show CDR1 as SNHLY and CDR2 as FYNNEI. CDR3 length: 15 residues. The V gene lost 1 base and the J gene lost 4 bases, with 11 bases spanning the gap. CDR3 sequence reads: CASSEDFAGGNTIYF. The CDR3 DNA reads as TGTGCCAGCAGTGAAGACTTCGCGGGAGGAAACACCATATATTTT.

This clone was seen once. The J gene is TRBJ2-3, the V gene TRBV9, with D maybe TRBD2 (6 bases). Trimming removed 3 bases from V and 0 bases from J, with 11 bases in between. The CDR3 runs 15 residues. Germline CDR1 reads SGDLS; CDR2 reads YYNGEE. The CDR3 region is CASSAGGTSTDTQYF. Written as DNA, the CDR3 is TGTGCCAGCAGCGCCGGAGGGACTAGCACAGATACGCAGTATTTT.

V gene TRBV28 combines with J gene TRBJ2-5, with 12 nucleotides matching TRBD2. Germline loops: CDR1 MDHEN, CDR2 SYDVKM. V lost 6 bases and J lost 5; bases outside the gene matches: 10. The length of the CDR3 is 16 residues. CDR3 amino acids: CASSHQGLAGGETQYF. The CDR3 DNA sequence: TGTGCCAGCAGCCACCAGGGACTAGCGGGTGGGGAGACCCAGTACTTC.

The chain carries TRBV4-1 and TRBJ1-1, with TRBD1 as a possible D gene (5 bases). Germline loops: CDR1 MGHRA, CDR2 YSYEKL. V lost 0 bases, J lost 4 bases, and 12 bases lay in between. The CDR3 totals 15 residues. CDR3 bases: TGCGCCAGCAGCCAAGACGGCAGGGTCGGCACTGAAGCTTTCTTT. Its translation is CASSQDGRVGTEAFF.

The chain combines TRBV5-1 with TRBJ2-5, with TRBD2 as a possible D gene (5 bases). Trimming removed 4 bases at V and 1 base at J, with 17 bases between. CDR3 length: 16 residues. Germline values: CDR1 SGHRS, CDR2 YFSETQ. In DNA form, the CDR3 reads TGCGCCAGCAGCGTCGACCGGGAAGGGCTCCAAGAGACCCAGTACTTC. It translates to CASSVDREGLQETQYF.

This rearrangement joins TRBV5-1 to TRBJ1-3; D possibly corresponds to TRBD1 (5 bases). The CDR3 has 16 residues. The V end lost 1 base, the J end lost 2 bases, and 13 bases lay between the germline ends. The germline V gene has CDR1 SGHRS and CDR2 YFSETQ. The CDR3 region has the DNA TGCGCCAGCAGCTTGTCACAGGTGGATCCTGGAAACACCATATATTTT. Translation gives CASSLSQVDPGNTIYF.

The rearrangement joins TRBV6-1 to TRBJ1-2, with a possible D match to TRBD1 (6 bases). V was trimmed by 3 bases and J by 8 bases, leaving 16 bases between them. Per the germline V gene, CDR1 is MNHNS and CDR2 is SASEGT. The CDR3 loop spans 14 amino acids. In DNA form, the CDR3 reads TGTGCCAGCAGTGAGAGTCACAGGGATGAGGGCTACACCTTC. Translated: CASSESHRDEGYTF.

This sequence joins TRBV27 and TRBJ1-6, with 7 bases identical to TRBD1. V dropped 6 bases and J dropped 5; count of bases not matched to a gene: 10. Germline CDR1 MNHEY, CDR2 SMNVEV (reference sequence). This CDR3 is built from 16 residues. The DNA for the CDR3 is TGTGCCAGCAGAAAAGGGACAGCAACGGATAATTCACCCCTCCACTTT. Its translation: CASRKGTATDNSPLHF.

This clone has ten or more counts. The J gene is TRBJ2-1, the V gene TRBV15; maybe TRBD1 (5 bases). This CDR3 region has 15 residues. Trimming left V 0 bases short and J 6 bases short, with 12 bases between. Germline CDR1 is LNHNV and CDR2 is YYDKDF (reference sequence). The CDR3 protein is CATSRDRWGSNEQFF. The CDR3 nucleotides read TGTGCCACCAGCAGAGATCGTTGGGGCTCCAATGAGCAGTTCTTC.

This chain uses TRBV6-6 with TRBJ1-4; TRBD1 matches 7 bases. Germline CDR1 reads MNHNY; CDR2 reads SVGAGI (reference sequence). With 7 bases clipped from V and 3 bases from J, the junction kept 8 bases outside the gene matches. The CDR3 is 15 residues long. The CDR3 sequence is CASMLTTGSNEKLFF. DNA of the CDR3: TGTGCCAGCATGCTAACGACAGGGTCTAATGAAAAACTGTTTTTT.

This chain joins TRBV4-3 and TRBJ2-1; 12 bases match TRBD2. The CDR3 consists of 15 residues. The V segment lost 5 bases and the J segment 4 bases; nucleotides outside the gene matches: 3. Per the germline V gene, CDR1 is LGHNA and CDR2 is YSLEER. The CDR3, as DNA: TGCGCCAGCAGCTCCGGGACTAGCGGGTACAATGAGCAGTTCTTC. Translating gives CASSSGTSGYNEQFF.

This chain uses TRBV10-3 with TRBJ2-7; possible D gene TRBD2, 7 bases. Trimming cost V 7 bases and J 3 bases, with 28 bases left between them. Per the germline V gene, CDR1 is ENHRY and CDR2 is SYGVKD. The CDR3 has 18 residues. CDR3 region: CAITTTSGGSTGNYEQYF. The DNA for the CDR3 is TGTGCCATCACTACGACCTCGGGGGGAAGCACAGGGAACTACGAGCAGTACTTC.

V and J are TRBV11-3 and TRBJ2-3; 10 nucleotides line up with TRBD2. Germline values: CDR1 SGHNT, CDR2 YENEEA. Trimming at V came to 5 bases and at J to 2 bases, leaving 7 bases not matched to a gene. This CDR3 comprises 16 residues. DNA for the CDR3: TGTGCCAGCAGCCCATGGACTAGCGGCCACACAGATACGCAGTATTTT. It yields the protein CASSPWTSGHTDTQYF. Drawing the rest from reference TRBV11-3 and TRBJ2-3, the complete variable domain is EAGVVQSPRYKIIEKKQPVAFWCNPISGHNTLYWYLQNLGQGPELLIRYENEEAVDDSQLPKDRFSAERLKGVDSTLKIQPAELGDSAVYLCASSPWTSGHTDTQYFGPGTRLTVL.

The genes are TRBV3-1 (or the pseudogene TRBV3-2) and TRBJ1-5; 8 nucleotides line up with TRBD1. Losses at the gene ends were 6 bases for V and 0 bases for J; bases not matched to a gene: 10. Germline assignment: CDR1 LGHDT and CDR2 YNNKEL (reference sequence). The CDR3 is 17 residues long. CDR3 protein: CASRSGTGRYSNQPQHF. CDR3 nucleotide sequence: TGTGCCAGCAGATCCGGGACAGGACGTTATAGCAATCAGCCCCAGCATTTT.

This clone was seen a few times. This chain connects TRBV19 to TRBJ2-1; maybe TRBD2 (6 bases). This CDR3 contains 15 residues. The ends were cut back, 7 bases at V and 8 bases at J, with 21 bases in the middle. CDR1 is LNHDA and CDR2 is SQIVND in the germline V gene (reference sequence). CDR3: CASTLTRFVGDEQFF. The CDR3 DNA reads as TGTGCCAGTACTTTGACTAGATTTGTGGGGGATGAGCAGTTCTTC.

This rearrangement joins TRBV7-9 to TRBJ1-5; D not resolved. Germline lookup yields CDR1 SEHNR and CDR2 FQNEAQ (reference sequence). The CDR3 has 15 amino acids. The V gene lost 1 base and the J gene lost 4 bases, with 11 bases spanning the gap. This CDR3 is CASSLGKYTNQPQHF. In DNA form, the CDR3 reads TGTGCCAGCAGCTTAGGAAAGTACACAAATCAGCCCCAGCATTTT.

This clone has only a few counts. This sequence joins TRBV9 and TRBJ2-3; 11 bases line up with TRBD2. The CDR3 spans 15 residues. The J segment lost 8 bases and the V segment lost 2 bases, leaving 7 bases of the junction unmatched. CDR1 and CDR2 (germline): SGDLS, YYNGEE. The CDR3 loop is CASSVVAGGPVTQYF. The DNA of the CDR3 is TGTGCCAGCAGCGTGGTAGCGGGAGGGCCTGTTACGCAGTATTTT.

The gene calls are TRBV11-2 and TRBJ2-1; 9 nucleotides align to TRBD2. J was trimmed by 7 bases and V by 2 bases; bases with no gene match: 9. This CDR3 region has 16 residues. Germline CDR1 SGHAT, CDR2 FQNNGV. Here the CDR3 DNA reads TGTGCCAGCAGCTTATCCCTAGCGGGGTCGGGAAATGAGCAGTTCTTC. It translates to CASSLSLAGSGNEQFF.

The DNA of the CDR3 is TGTGCCAGCAGCCCAACTCCGGCCGGGGGTGAAGAGACCCAGTACTTC. Translated: CASSPTPAGGEETQYF. The rearrangement joins TRBV7-3 to TRBJ2-5; possibly TRBD2 for D (6 bases). This CDR3 has 16 residues. Trimming left V 5 bases short and J 3 bases short, with 19 bases between. The V gene's germline CDR1 is SGHTA and CDR2 FQGTGA.

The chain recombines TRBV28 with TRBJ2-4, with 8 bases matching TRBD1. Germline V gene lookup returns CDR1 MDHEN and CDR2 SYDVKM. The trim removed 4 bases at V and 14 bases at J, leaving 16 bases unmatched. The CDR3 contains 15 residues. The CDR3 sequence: CASSSAGGRMVEKYF. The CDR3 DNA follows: TGTGCCAGCAGTTCCGCAGGGGGCCGTATGGTGGAAAAGTACTTC. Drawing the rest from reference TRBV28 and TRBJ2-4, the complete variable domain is DVKVTQSSRYLVKRTGEKVFLECVQDMDHENMFWYRQDPGLGLRLIYFSYDVKMKEKGDIPEGYSVSREKKERFSLILESASTNQTSMYLCASSSAGGRMVEKYFGAGTRLSVL.

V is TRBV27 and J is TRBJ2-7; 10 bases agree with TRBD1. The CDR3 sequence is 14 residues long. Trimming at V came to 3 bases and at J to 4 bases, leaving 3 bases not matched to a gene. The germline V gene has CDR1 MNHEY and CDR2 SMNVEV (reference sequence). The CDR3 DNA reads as TGTGCCAGCAGTTTCGACAGGGGGCGATACGAGCAGTACTTC. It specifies CASSFDRGRYEQYF.

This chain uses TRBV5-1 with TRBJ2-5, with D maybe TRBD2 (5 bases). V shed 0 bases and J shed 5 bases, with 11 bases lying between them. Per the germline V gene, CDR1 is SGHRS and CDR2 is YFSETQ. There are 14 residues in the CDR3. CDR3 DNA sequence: TGCGCCAGCAGCTTGGCGGCAGCGGAGGAGACCCAGTACTTC. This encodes CASSLAAAEETQYF.

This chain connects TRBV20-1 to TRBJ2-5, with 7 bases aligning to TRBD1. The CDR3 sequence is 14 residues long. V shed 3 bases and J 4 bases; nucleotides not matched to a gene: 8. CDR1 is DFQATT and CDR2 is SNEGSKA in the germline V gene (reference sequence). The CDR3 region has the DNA TGCAGTGCTAGTGAATCGACAGGGTTAGAGACCCAGTACTTC. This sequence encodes CSASESTGLETQYF.

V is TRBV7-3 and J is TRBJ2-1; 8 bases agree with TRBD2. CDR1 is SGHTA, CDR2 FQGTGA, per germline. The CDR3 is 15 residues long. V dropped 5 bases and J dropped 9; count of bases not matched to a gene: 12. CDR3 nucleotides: TGTGCCAGCAGCGATACCGGGACGGGAGGGAGTGAGCAGTTCTTC. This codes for CASSDTGTGGSEQFF.

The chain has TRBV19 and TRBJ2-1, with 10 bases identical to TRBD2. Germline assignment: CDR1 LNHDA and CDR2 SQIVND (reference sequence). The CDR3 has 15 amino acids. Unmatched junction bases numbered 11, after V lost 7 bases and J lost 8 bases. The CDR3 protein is CASKRTSGGGYEQFF. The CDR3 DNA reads TGTGCCAGTAAACGGACTAGCGGAGGGGGCTATGAGCAGTTCTTC.